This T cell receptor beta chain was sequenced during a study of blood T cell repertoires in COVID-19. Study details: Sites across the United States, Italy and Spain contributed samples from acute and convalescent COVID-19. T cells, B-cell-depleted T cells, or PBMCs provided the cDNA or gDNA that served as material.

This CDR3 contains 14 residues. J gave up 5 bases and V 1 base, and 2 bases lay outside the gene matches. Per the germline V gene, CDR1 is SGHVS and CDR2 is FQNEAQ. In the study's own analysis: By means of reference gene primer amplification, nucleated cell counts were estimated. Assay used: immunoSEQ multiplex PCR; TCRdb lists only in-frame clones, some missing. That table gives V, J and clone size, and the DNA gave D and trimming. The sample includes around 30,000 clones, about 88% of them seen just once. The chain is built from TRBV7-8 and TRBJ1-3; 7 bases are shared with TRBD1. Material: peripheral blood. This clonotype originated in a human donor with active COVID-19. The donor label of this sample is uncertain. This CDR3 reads CASSLDRGRNTIYF. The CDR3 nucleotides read TGTGCCAGCAGCTTAGACAGGGGCAGAAACACCATATATTTT.